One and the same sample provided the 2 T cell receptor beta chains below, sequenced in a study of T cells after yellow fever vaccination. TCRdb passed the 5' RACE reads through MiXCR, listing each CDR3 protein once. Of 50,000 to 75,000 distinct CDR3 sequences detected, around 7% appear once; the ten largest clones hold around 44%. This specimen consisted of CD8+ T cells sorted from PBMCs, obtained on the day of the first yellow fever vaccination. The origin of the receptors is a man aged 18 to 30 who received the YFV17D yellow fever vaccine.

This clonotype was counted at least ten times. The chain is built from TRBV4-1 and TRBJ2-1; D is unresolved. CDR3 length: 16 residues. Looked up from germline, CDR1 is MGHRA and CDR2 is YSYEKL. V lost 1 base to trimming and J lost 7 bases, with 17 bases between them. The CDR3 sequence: CASSQGPGRSGNEQFF. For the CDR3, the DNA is TGCGCCAGCAGCCAAGGACCCGGCCGGAGTGGGAATGAGCAGTTCTTC.

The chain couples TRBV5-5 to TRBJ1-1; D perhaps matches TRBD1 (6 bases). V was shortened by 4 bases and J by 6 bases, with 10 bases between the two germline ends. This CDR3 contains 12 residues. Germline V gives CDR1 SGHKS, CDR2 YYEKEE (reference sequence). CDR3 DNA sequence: TGTGCCAGCAGCCCGGGGGGGCCTGAAGCTTTCTTT. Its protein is CASSPGGPEAFF.